This paragraph reports one TCR beta chain. Its antigen is still unknown. V was trimmed by 0 bases and J by 6 bases, leaving 9 bases between them. The CDR3 runs to 14 residues. CDR1 is SGHTS and CDR2 is YDEGEE in the germline V gene. The data derive from a study of multiple sclerosis patients with progressive multifocal leukoencephalopathy. General observations from the study: Expanded clones at PML onset predated and persisted through natalizumab therapy.

Some clones are missing from TCRdb's copy, which holds only in-frame ones; the method was immunoSEQ multiplex PCR. The sample consists of 29,000 or so clones, roughly 89% of them appearing once. Regarding time point: 6 months of natalizumab therapy. The specimen comprised PBMCs, sampled from a patient treated with natalizumab. The sequence derives from a human donor with multiple sclerosis. The chain recombines TRBV5-8 with TRBJ2-2; D ambiguous. CDR3 amino acids: CASSLVGFAGELFF. CDR3 sequence (DNA): TGTGCCAGCAGCTTGGTGGGGTTTGCCGGGGAGCTGTTTTTT.